These 11 T cell receptor beta chains were sequenced from one sample in a study of T cells expressing NK-cell markers. TCRdb reanalyzed the 5' RACE reads and collapses them to one entry per CDR3 protein, without DNA. Its clone listing holds hundreds of thousands of distinct CDR3 sequences. Material: blood T cells: a sorted CD56 or NKG2C T cell subset, CD4+ or CD8+ T cells, or bulk PBMC T cells (not recorded which). Every receptor here comes from a man aged 18 to 30 in good health.

The gene calls are TRBV24-1 and TRBJ2-1; the D call from TCRdb, TRBD1, cannot be confirmed without DNA. The CDR3 totals 16 residues. In germline, CDR1 is KGHDR, CDR2 SFDVKD. The CDR3 spells CATSGGPGASYNEQFF.

V gene TRBV5-1 combines with J gene TRBJ2-1; TCRdb outputs TRBD1, but without DNA this stays unchecked. The germline V gene has CDR1 SGHRS and CDR2 YFSETQ. The CDR3 is made up of 15 amino acids. The CDR3 spells CASSFLGQAYNEQFF.

The gene calls are TRBV29-1 and TRBJ2-3; the D call of TRBD1 rests on TCRdb alone, since no DNA is present to check it. Germline CDR1 SQVTM, CDR2 ANQGSEA. The CDR3 runs 12 residues. CDR3 sequence: CSVEQGASKQYF.

V and J are TRBV21-1 and TRBJ1-1. TRBV21-1 is a known pseudogene. The CDR3 has 20 residues. The CDR3 region is CASSTIVGRRQPLIFTEAFF.

The chain links TRBV7-6 to TRBJ2-7; no DNA is available, so the TRBD1 call from TCRdb remains unchecked. The CDR3 totals 16 residues. Germline loops: CDR1 SGHVS, CDR2 FNYEAQ. The CDR3 reads CASSLEAAQRSYEQYF.

The V call is TRBV9, the J call TRBJ1-2; the D call of TRBD1 rests on TCRdb alone, since no DNA is present to check it. Germline V gene lookup returns CDR1 SGDLS and CDR2 YYNGEE. The length of the CDR3 is 16 residues. CDR3 sequence: CASSPIMGGAGYGYTF.

The V and J genes are TRBV11-2 and TRBJ2-1; the TRBD2 assignment by TCRdb is unverifiable without DNA. CDR1 and CDR2 from the germline V gene are SGHAT and FQNNGV. CDR3 size: 17 residues. The CDR3 loop is CASSPRGSGRVYNEQFF.

This rearrangement joins TRBV5-1 to TRBJ2-1; TCRdb returns TRBD2, unconfirmable since there is no DNA. The germline V gene encodes CDR1 SGHRS and CDR2 YFSETQ. The CDR3 length is 16 residues. The CDR3 sequence: CASSLGTGGPVDEQFF.

The chain combines TRBV15 with TRBJ2-5; there is no DNA to check the TCRdb D call of TRBD1. Germline V gene data show CDR1 as LNHNV and CDR2 as YYDKDF (reference sequence). CDR3 length: 16 residues. The CDR3 protein is CATSRLDSLEQETQYF.

V is TRBV11-2 and J is TRBJ2-4; lacking DNA, the TRBD1 call made by TCRdb goes unchecked. The CDR3 consists of 15 residues. Per the germline V gene, CDR1 is SGHAT and CDR2 is FQNNGV. CDR3 region: CASSLGGGSKNIQYF.

The chain couples TRBV7-3 to TRBJ2-2; TCRdb reports TRBD2, a call that lacks DNA to check it against. Per the germline V gene, CDR1 is SGHTA and CDR2 is FQGTGA. The CDR3 covers 16 residues. The CDR3 loop reads CASSLIGTSRPGELFF.